A single sample is the source of the 5 T cell receptor beta chains below, sequenced in a study of blood T cell repertoires in COVID-19 (dated by TCRdb to about 2020). Library creation used the immunoSEQ multiplex PCR assay. The clones in this table, taken by TCRdb from immuneACCESS, are in-frame only. Not every clone is retained; where verified, under half of the shortfall comes from an unresolved V gene, and the cause of the rest is unknown. The sample data list nearly 400,000 clones, and about nine tenths of these were observed just once. In total, the top ten clones hold 1.5% to 2% of the sample. The sequenced material came from PBMCs or T cells enriched from blood (not recorded which). Receptors were obtained from a woman under 40 who had recovered from COVID-19.

J is TRBJ1-2 and V is TRBV6-5, with 10 bases identical to TRBD1. Germline-derived CDR1 and CDR2 are MNHEY and SVGAGI. V was clipped by 4 bases and J by 4 bases; unmatched bases: 3. CDR3 length: 14 amino acids. The CDR3 sequence: CASSWDRGVYGYTF. CDR3 bases: TGTGCCAGCAGTTGGGACAGGGGTGTCTATGGCTACACCTTC.

The genes are TRBV12-5 and TRBJ2-1; 9 nucleotides line up with TRBD2. The V segment lost 6 bases and the J segment 6 bases; nucleotides outside the gene matches: 3. This CDR3 has 13 amino acids. Germline CDR1 reads LGHNT; CDR2 reads FRNRAP. The CDR3 here is CASGTGLANEQFF. The CDR3, as DNA: TGTGCTAGTGGGACGGGACTAGCCAATGAGCAGTTCTTC.

The CDR3 here is CASSLGRGEAFF. DNA for the CDR3: TGTGCCAGCAGCTTAGGTCGGGGTGAAGCTTTCTTT. This chain joins TRBV7-3 and TRBJ1-1; D is unclear. V was cut by 2 bases and J by 7 bases, with 8 bases left in between. There are 12 residues in the CDR3. CDR1 SGHTA and CDR2 FQGTGA come from the germline V gene.

The V call is TRBV7-9, the J call TRBJ1-2; TRBD1 agrees at 7 bases. CDR1 and CDR2 (germline): SEHNR, FQNEAQ (reference sequence). With V trimmed by 4 bases and J by 8 bases, 10 bases remained unmatched. CDR3 length: 14 residues. Here the CDR3 DNA reads TGTGCCAGCAGCTGGGACAGCCAAGGAGTCGGCTACACCTTC. It yields the protein CASSWDSQGVGYTF.

The V gene is TRBV18, the J gene TRBJ2-3, with D tentatively TRBD2 (6 bases). V was clipped by 6 bases and J by 0 bases, with 7 bases between them. This CDR3 has 13 residues. In germline, CDR1 is KGHSH, CDR2 LQKENI. As DNA, the CDR3 is TGTGCCAGCTCCGGGAGTAGCACAGATACGCAGTATTTT. Translating gives CASSGSSTDTQYF.